This section outlines one T cell receptor (beta chain) sequence together with its context. Some clones are missing from TCRdb's copy, which holds only in-frame ones; the method was immunoSEQ multiplex PCR. Of 150,000 to 200,000 clones in the sample, more than 85% were seen once. Germline-derived CDR1 and CDR2 are LNHDA and SQIVND (reference sequence). The junction had 11 bases not matched to a gene; V was cut back by 5 bases and J by 7 bases. The CDR3 sequence is 16 residues long. This entry is derived from a study of T cell responses to AZD1222 COVID-19 vaccine. This chain uses TRBV19 with TRBJ1-6, with 7 nucleotides matching TRBD1. Specimen: peripheral blood, collected on day 0 of AZD1222 vaccination. The sequence came from an adult in good health. In DNA, the CDR3 is TGTGCCAGTAGTTTAGGAGGGGGCGGCAGGAATTCACCCCTCCACTTT. This sequence encodes CASSLGGGGRNSPLHF.